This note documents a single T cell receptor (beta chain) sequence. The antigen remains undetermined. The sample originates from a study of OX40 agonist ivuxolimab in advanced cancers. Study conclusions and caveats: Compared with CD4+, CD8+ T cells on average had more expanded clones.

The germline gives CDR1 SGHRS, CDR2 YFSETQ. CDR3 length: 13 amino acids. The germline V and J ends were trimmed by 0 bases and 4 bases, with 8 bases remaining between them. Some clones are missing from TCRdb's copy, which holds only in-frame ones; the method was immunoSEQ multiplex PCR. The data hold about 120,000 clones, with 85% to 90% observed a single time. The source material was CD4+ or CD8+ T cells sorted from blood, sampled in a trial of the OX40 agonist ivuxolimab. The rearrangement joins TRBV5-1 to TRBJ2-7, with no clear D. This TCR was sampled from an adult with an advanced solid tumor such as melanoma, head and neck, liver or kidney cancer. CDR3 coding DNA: TGCGCCAGCAGCTTGGGGGATCGGTACGAGCAGTACTTC. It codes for CASSLGDRYEQYF.